This T cell receptor beta chain was sequenced for a study of blood T cell repertoires in COVID-19. About the research overall: Researchers got acute and convalescent COVID-19 samples from the United States, Italy and Spain. T cells, B-cell-depleted T cells, or PBMCs provided the cDNA or gDNA that served as material.

This clone occurred a few times. Method: immunoSEQ multiplex PCR; TCRdb's copy keeps in-frame clones and lacks some. The sample holds 65,000 to 70,000 clones, 79% seen once. The CDR3 is 14 residues long. Germline V lookup: CDR1 SGDLS, CDR2 YYNGEE. V lost 6 bases, J lost 7 bases, and 5 bases stayed unmatched. Sequenced material: peripheral blood. The chain carries TRBV9 and TRBJ1-6; 9 positions agree with TRBD1. The source of this sequence is a woman aged 60 to 75 with acute or convalescent COVID-19. The CDR3, as DNA: TGTGCCAGCACCCCGGGACAGGGAAATTCACCCCTCCACTTT. Amino acid sequence: CASTPGQGNSPLHF. Drawing the rest from reference TRBV9 and TRBJ1-6, the complete variable domain is DSGVTQTPKHLITATGQRVTLRCSPRSGDLSVYWYQQSLDQGLQFLIQYYNGEERAKGNILERFSAQQFPDLHSELNLSSLELGDSALYFCASTPGQGNSPLHFGNGTRLTVT.